These 8 T cell receptor beta chains share one sample of origin, sequenced in a study of control samples from healthy donors and cancer patients. The repertoire was sequenced with immunoSEQ multiplex PCR; TCRdb's copy has only in-frame clones and lacks some. The repertoire holds about 130,000 clones, around 90% seen once, with roughly 2.7% in the top ten. The sample was blood. Every receptor here comes from a man younger than 30 in good health.

In its sample, this clone was seen once. The DNA of the CDR3 is TGTGCCAGCAGCTTAGTGGAGACCCAGTACTTC. Protein product: CASSLVETQYF. The rearrangement uses TRBV7-8 and TRBJ2-5, with D hard to call. Trimming took 1 base from V and 5 from J, leaving 2 bases between them. Germline-derived CDR1 and CDR2 are SGHVS and FQNEAQ. The CDR3 contains 11 residues.

The rearrangement uses TRBV18 and TRBJ1-1; 7 nucleotides agree with TRBD1. Germline trimming cut 6 bases from V and 1 base from J; bases unmatched to any gene: 5. The germline V gene encodes CDR1 KGHSH and CDR2 LQKENI. The CDR3 sequence is 14 residues long. CDR3 loop: CASSPGQENTEAFF. DNA of the CDR3: TGTGCCAGCTCGCCCGGACAGGAGAACACTGAAGCTTTCTTT.

The chain carries TRBV2 and TRBJ2-7; D is possibly TRBD1 (5 bases). V was trimmed by 6 bases and J by 0 bases, leaving 9 bases between them. CDR3 length: 13 residues. The germline V gene encodes CDR1 SNHLY and CDR2 FYNNEI. CDR3 loop: CASRDTDSYEQYF. In DNA, the CDR3 is TGTGCCAGCAGGGACACCGACTCCTACGAGCAGTACTTC.

The chain joins TRBV14 to TRBJ2-3, with 11 bases fitting TRBD2. The CDR3 contains 15 residues. The J segment lost 4 bases and the V segment lost 2 bases, leaving 2 bases of the junction unmatched. From germline, CDR1 is SGHDN and CDR2 FVKESK. The CDR3 loop reads CASSQLLAGADTQYF. The CDR3 DNA reads TGTGCCAGCAGCCAACTACTAGCGGGAGCAGATACGCAGTATTTT.

The chain has TRBV4-1 and TRBJ2-3; D unclear. V was cut by 0 bases and J by 0 bases, with 4 bases left in between. Per germline, CDR1 MGHRA and CDR2 YSYEKL. The CDR3 is 14 amino acids. The CDR3 bases are TGCGCCAGCAGCCAAGATCTAAGCACAGATACGCAGTATTTT. This codes for CASSQDLSTDTQYF.

The chain is built from TRBV5-4 and TRBJ2-1; no clear D gene. The CDR3 sequence is 16 residues long. CDR1 SGHNT and CDR2 YYREEE come from the germline V gene (reference sequence). The V and J ends lost 0 bases and 0 bases respectively, with 10 bases between them. The CDR3 region is CASSLGFASSYNEQFF. DNA for the CDR3: TGTGCCAGCAGCTTGGGGTTTGCATCCTCCTACAATGAGCAGTTCTTC.

The chain couples TRBV25-1 to TRBJ2-2; 11 bases map to TRBD2. The CDR3 consists of 14 residues. V lost 8 bases and J lost 1; bases outside the gene matches: 0. Per the germline V gene, CDR1 is MGHDK and CDR2 is SYGVNS. The CDR3 loop is CASLAGGNTGELFF. CDR3 in DNA: TGTGCCAGCCTAGCGGGGGGGAACACCGGGGAGCTGTTTTTT. Supplemented by reference TRBV25-1 and TRBJ2-2, the full variable domain reads EADIYQTPRYLVIGTGKKITLECSQTMGHDKMYWYQQDPGMELHLIHYSYGVNSTEKGDLSSESTVSRIRTEHFPLTLESARPSHTSQYLCASLAGGNTGELFFGEGSRLTVL.

As concerns this clone: This CDR3 is also generated by other DNA sequences in the sample. The V call is TRBV6-4, the J call TRBJ2-3; 8 bases are a match to TRBD2. The V gene end was trimmed by 3 bases and the J gene end by 1 base; junction bases not matched to a gene: 0. The germline V gene has CDR1 MRHNA and CDR2 SNTAGT. This CDR3 contains 14 residues. CDR3 residues: CASSERGGTDTQYF. DNA of the CDR3: TGTGCCAGCAGTGAGCGGGGGGGCACAGATACGCAGTATTTT.